This paragraph reports one T cell receptor beta chain. What it binds is not known. The sample comes from a study of shared clonotypes between healthy human individuals. The study, taken as a whole, reports: Tissues were not sampled, only blood, and their repertoires likely differ.

CDR3 length: 13 amino acids. Trimming pared 6 bases from V and 6 bases from J, leaving 15 bases between. Germline CDR1 SGHAT, CDR2 FQNNGV. This was a deep-level run. The authors ran unsorted PBMC replicate PCRs on about 300 ng DNA, approximately 31,000 T cell genomes. The assay was immunoSEQ multiplex PCR, and TCRdb's table has in-frame clones only and misses some. The sample lists about 450,000 clones, about 80% seen once, with approximately 12% in the top ten. Sequencing was done on a sample of PBMCs. The chain is built from TRBV11-2 and TRBJ2-7; maybe TRBD1 (6 bases). This TCR derives from a woman aged 40-49 years in good health. Some clones in this sample may be carry-over from other donors' samples. This chain's CDR3 is CASSPGQPGEQYF. CDR3 DNA sequence: TGTGCCAGCAGTCCCGGACAGCCAGGCGAGCAGTACTTC.